Sequencing of this TCR beta chain was carried out in a study of monozygotic twins with inflammatory bowel disease. Notes on the study in general: Especially with disease activity, IBD patients shared fewer clonotypes with others than healthy twins did. Individual T cell subtypes were not distinguishable.

TCRdb reanalyzed the 5' RACE reads and collapses them to one entry per CDR3 protein, without DNA. The table lists approximately 400,000 distinct CDR3 sequences. As regards this clonotype: Its antigen is unidentified.

This CDR3 contains 16 residues. Looked up from germline, CDR1 is SGHRS and CDR2 is YFSETQ. For every donor, one blood sample of 2.5 ml was drawn. The genes are TRBV5-1 and TRBJ2-7; no DNA is available, so the TRBD1 call from TCRdb remains unchecked. The sequencing input was blood. The sequence was collected from a human donor with ulcerative colitis or Crohn's disease, or a healthy co-twin of an affected twin (not recorded which). The CDR3 is CASSFKMDRSSYEQYF.